These 15 T cell receptor beta chains came from one sample sequenced in a study of human T cells and chemical hapten exposure. TCRdb analysed the RACE reads with MiXCR anew, one entry per CDR3 protein. Of approximately 33,000 distinct CDR3 sequences listed, approximately 7.4% are singletons. Time point in this sample: healthy volunteer bleed at 2 weeks. RNA extraction used unfractionated whole blood as the source of total RNA. The sequenced material came from whole blood. These TCRs come from a human donor in good health. Some clones in this sample may be carry-over from other donors' samples.

This clonotype appeared many times. V is TRBV18 and J is TRBJ2-1; D uncertain. The CDR3 sequence is 13 residues long. The germline gives CDR1 KGHSH, CDR2 LQKENI. The V gene lost 0 bases and the J gene lost 13 bases, with 13 bases spanning the gap. The CDR3 spells CASSPPSDGLQFF. CDR3 nucleotides: TGTGCCAGCTCACCACCGAGCGACGGCCTCCAGTTCTTC.

This clonotype was seen a handful of times. V and J are TRBV5-1 and TRBJ2-3; the D is unclear. There are 16 residues in the CDR3. CDR1 and CDR2 from the germline V gene are SGHRS and YFSETQ. V lost 0 bases and J lost 0, with 11 bases in between. Here the CDR3 DNA reads TGCGCCAGCAGCTTGGTGCCAGGCTCTAGCACAGATACGCAGTATTTT. The encoded protein is CASSLVPGSSTDTQYF.

This clonotype was seen many times. The genes are TRBV12-3 or TRBV12-4 and TRBJ1-1; no clear D gene. The CDR3 is 11 residues long. The V end was cut by 10 bases, the J end by 1 base, with 7 bases between. CDR3 sequence: CAMQRNTEAFF. CDR3 nucleotide sequence: TGTGCCATGCAAAGGAACACTGAAGCTTTCTTT.

Only a few counts were recorded for this clonotype. V is TRBV3-1 and J is TRBJ2-2; D unclear. V was cut by 3 bases and J by 7 bases, with 30 bases left in between. The germline gives CDR1 LGHDT, CDR2 YNNKEL (reference sequence). CDR3 length equals 20 residues. CDR3 residues: CASSHERWNYYPPSGGELFF. The CDR3 bases are TGTGCCAGCAGCCATGAAAGGTGGAACTATTACCCGCCATCGGGCGGGGAGCTGTTTTTT. The entire variable domain, with the rest obtained from reference TRBV3-1 and TRBJ2-2, is as follows: DTAVSQTPKYLVTQMGNDKSIKCEQNLGHDTMYWYKQDSKKFLKIMFSYNNKELIINETVPNRFSPKSPDKAHLNLHINSLELGDSAVYFCASSHERWNYYPPSGGELFFGEGSRLTVL.

This clonotype has only a few counts. The chain employs TRBV11-3 and TRBJ2-1; D uncertain. Germline CDR1 and CDR2: SGHNT and YENEEA. The CDR3 contains 15 residues. Trimming shortened V by 0 bases and J by 2 bases, and 8 bases separated the two germline ends. CDR3 sequence: CASSLDRFPYNEQFF. CDR3 in DNA: TGTGCCAGCAGCTTAGATCGATTTCCCTACAATGAGCAGTTCTTC.

This clonotype was found many times. The V and J genes are TRBV3-1 and TRBJ2-7; either TRBD1 or TRBD2 may fit D (5 bases each). The V gene's germline CDR1 is LGHDT and CDR2 YNNKEL (reference sequence). The CDR3 has 14 amino acids. V was cut by 4 bases and J by 4 bases, with 14 bases left in between. The CDR3, as DNA: TGTGCCAGCAGCCTTCCGGGGCCGGAGTACGAGCAGTACTTC. Translating gives CASSLPGPEYEQYF.

This clonotype was counted many times. The V gene is TRBV2, the J gene TRBJ2-1; D remains ambiguous. CDR3 length equals 12 residues. Germline assignment: CDR1 SNHLY and CDR2 FYNNEI. V was cut by 10 bases and J by 8 bases, with 15 bases left in between. For the CDR3, the DNA is TGTGCCAACTCCGGTTCAGGATATGAGCAGTTCTTC. It codes for CANSGSGYEQFF.

This clonotype was detected a few times. V usage is TRBV6-5 and J usage is TRBJ2-7; 9 nucleotides line up with TRBD2. There are 13 residues in the CDR3. The V gene's germline CDR1 is MNHEY and CDR2 SVGAGI. This chain's CDR3 is CAVTSGSPYEQYF. The CDR3 nucleotides read TGTGCAGTAACTAGCGGGTCGCCCTACGAGCAGTACTTC.

This clonotype was counted a few times. This chain joins TRBV20-1 and TRBJ2-2; 11 bases are a match to TRBD1. Germline loops: CDR1 DFQATT, CDR2 SNEGSKA (reference sequence). Trimming removed 6 bases from V and 5 bases from J; junction bases left unmatched: 14. The CDR3 loop spans 17 amino acids. CDR3 sequence reads: CSASTFGQGARTGELFF. DNA of the CDR3: TGCAGTGCGTCAACATTTGGACAGGGGGCGCGGACCGGGGAGCTGTTTTTT.

This clonotype has ten or more counts. This chain joins TRBV2 and TRBJ1-1; D unclear. This CDR3 has 15 residues. Trimming pared 0 bases from V and 11 bases from J, leaving 19 bases between. The V gene's germline CDR1 is SNHLY and CDR2 FYNNEI. Here the CDR3 DNA reads TGTGCCAGCAGTGAAGCGCTTATAACCCGCCAGATCGCTTTCTTT. As protein: CASSEALITRQIAFF.

This clonotype was detected ten times or more. The rearrangement joins TRBV7-9 to TRBJ2-1, with 10 positions matching TRBD2. The CDR3 totals 16 residues. With 0 bases clipped from V and 10 bases from J, the junction kept 9 bases outside the gene matches. The germline V gene has CDR1 SEHNR and CDR2 FQNEAQ (reference sequence). The chain's CDR3 is CASSLAKSGRAEEQFF. The DNA of the CDR3 is TGTGCCAGCAGCTTAGCGAAGAGCGGGAGGGCCGAGGAGCAGTTCTTC.

This clonotype appeared a few times. The chain links TRBV5-1 to TRBJ2-1, with 9 bases fitting TRBD1. After removal of 5 bases from V and 5 bases from J, the junction contained 8 bases not matched to a gene. From germline, CDR1 is SGHRS and CDR2 YFSETQ. This CDR3 spans 15 amino acids. CDR3 coding DNA: TGCGCCAGCAGTCTTGGGAGGACAGGGGACAATGAGCAGTTCTTC. This gives the protein CASSLGRTGDNEQFF.

The J gene is TRBJ1-5, the V gene TRBV18, with TRBD1 matching 8 bases. The CDR3 consists of 14 residues. Germline V gene lookup returns CDR1 KGHSH and CDR2 LQKENI. With 3 bases clipped from V and 3 bases from J, the junction kept 1 base outside the gene matches. CDR3 in DNA: TGTGCCAGCTCACCGACAGGGGACAATCAGCCCCAGCATTTT. The encoded protein is CASSPTGDNQPQHF.

This clonotype was detected many times. The chain recombines TRBV12-2 with TRBJ1-1. TRBV12-2 is a pseudogene locus. The CDR3 contains 11 residues. CDR3: CASRLDLEAFF. The CDR3 DNA is TGTGCAAGTCGCTTAGACCTTGAAGCTTTCTTT.

This clonotype was counted at least ten times. The rearrangement links TRBV5-1 to TRBJ1-1; 8 nucleotides agree with TRBD1. The CDR3 has 15 amino acids. V shed 5 bases and J 4 bases; nucleotides not matched to a gene: 10. Germline-derived CDR1 and CDR2 are SGHRS and YFSETQ. CDR3 loop: CASSPQGAGGTEAFF. CDR3 DNA sequence: TGCGCCAGCAGTCCCCAGGGGGCTGGAGGCACTGAAGCTTTCTTT.